The T cell receptor (beta chain) under discussion was sequenced for a study of T cells after yellow fever vaccination. Study summary: The fractions with low cell numbers were processed using SMART-Seq v4 Ultra Low Input.

V was shortened by 2 bases and J by 6 bases, with 13 bases between the two germline ends. CDR3 length equals 14 residues. CDR1 is MDHEN and CDR2 is SYDVKM in the germline V gene. This clonotype has just a few counts. In making TCR cDNA, 5'RACE template switching added a universal primer site and UMIs to it. TCRdb independently ran MiXCR on the 5' RACE reads; one entry per CDR3 protein. The table lists about 580,000 distinct CDR3 sequences, approximately 16% of them singletons, with about 18% in the top ten. The chain is built from TRBV28 and TRBJ2-5; perhaps D is TRBD1 or TRBD2 (5 bases each). The clonotype comes from a man between 18 and 35 years old who received the YFV17D yellow fever vaccine. The sequencing here drew on PBMCs, taken about 5 days after the first yellow fever vaccination. CDR3 amino acids: CASSLAPGAKTQYF. The CDR3 DNA follows: TGTGCCAGCAGTTTAGCGCCCGGGGCCAAGACCCAGTACTTC.